This T cell receptor beta chain was recovered during a study of blood T cell repertoires in COVID-19. Study details: Acute and convalescent COVID-19 specimens originated in the United States, Italy and Spain.

Libraries were prepared by immunoSEQ multiplex PCR; TCRdb keeps only in-frame clonotypes and omits some of them. The data show roughly 230,000 clones, 80% to 90% seen once. The TCR was taken from a man in his forties with active or convalescent COVID-19. Source material: peripheral blood.

CDR3 loop: CASSHRERGANVLTF. CDR3 bases: TGTGCCAGCTCGCACAGGGAACGTGGGGCCAACGTCCTGACTTTC. The chain joins TRBV18 to TRBJ2-6; weak D call: TRBD1 (6 bases). V lost 6 bases to trimming and J lost 3 bases, with 12 bases between them. Germline CDR1 KGHSH, CDR2 LQKENI. The CDR3 is 15 amino acids.